This T cell receptor beta chain came from a study of monozygotic twins with cystic fibrosis. Study details: Roughly 3 micrograms of fragmented DNA underwent approximately 15 PCR cycles for library preparation.

Regarding this clone: Its cognate antigen is unknown.

Overall study results and limits: Age, concordance and disease severity did not associate with shared CDR3 numbers. The repertoire was suggested to be naive-dominated, clonality median 0.0095. Co-twins had the most similar V usage for 13 of 16 pairs, J for 8.

V was pared by 4 bases and J by 0 bases, with 7 bases of the junction left unmatched. Per the germline V gene, CDR1 is LGHNA and CDR2 is YNFKEQ. The CDR3 contains 16 residues. Method: immunoSEQ multiplex PCR; TCRdb's copy keeps in-frame clones and lacks some. The sample contains about 5,000 clones, about 96% of which appear only once. The sequenced sample consisted of blood. This TCR derives from a boy aged 2-15 years with cystic fibrosis. This chain uses TRBV4-2 with TRBJ2-3; 7 nucleotides match TRBD2. The CDR3 loop is CASSPVLADSTDTQYF. The CDR3 coding sequence is TGTGCCAGCAGCCCTGTCCTAGCGGATAGCACAGATACGCAGTATTTT.